This TCR beta chain was recorded in a study of CD8 T cells in ankylosing spondylitis. This clonotype was observed a few times. Its matching antigen is unknown. TCRdb re-derived calls from the 5' RACE reads in MiXCR, one entry per CDR3 protein. Among some 270,000 distinct CDR3 sequences listed, 18% were seen once. Study results and limitations: Ankylosing spondylitis blood seemed to carry a telltale TCR beta motif made of seven or eight highly homologous variants. Disease-associated clones were reportedly significantly overrepresented in matched ankylosing spondylitis synovial fluid.

Trimming removed 6 bases from V and 2 bases from J; junction bases left unmatched: 9. CDR1 and CDR2 from the germline V gene are DFQATT and SNEGSKA (reference sequence). The CDR3 is 15 amino acids. The sequence came from a male donor with ankylosing spondylitis or in good health (not recorded which). Sequencing was done on a sample of blood, either unsorted or a sorted T cell fraction (not recorded which). J is TRBJ2-5 and V is TRBV20-1; 10 bases map to TRBD2. The CDR3: CSASGTSVTQETQYF. The CDR3 DNA is TGCAGTGCCAGTGGGACTAGCGTCACTCAAGAGACCCAGTACTTC.